This entry concerns a single T cell receptor (beta chain). Single cDNA molecules in the library carried unique molecular identifiers attached during preparation. TCRdb re-derived calls from the RACE reads in MiXCR, one entry per CDR3 protein. The profile shows 55,000 to 85,000 distinct CDR3 sequences, 9.8% of them singletons. This specimen comes from a study of human T cells and chemical hapten exposure. The CDR3 consists of 12 residues. Germline V lookup: CDR1 KGHSH, CDR2 LQKENI. Trimming shortened V by 4 bases and J by 1 base, and 4 bases separated the two germline ends. The time point is: patch test 1, 2 weeks after DPC sensitization. As to treatment: therapeutic diphenylcyclopropenone sensitization with weekly scalp DPC.

The specimen comprised whole blood, sampled in connection with sensitization to the hapten diphenylcyclopropenone (DPC). The clonotype comes from a woman between 40 and 55 years old with alopecia areata. Some clones in this sample may be carry-over from other donors' samples. The chain links TRBV18 to TRBJ2-5; D ambiguous. The CDR3 here is CASSHTQETQYF. As DNA, the CDR3 is TGTGCCAGCTCACACACCCAAGAGACCCAGTACTTC.